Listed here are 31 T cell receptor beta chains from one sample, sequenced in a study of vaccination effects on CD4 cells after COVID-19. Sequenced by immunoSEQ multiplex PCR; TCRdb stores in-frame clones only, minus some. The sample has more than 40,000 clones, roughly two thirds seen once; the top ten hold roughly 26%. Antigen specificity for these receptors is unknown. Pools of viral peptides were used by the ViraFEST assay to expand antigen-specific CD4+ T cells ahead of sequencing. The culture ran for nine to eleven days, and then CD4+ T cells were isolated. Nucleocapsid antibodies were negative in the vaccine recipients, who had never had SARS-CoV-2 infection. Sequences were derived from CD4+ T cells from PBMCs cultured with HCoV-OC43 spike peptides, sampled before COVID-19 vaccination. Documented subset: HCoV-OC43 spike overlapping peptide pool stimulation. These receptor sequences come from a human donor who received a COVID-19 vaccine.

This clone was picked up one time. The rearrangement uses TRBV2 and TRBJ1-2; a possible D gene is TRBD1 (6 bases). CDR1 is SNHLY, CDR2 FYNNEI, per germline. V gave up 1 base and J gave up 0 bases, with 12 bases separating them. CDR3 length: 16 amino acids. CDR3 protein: CASSEVGAGANYGYTF. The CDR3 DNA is TGTGCCAGCAGTGAAGTAGGTGCAGGGGCTAACTATGGCTACACCTTC.

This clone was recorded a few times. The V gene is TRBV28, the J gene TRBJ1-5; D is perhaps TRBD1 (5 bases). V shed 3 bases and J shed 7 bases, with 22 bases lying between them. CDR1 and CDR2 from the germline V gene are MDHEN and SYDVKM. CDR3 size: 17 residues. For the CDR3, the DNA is TGTGCCAGCAGTTTTGTCCTCCGCGGCAGGGTCGGCCAGCCCCAGCATTTT. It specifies CASSFVLRGRVGQPQHF.

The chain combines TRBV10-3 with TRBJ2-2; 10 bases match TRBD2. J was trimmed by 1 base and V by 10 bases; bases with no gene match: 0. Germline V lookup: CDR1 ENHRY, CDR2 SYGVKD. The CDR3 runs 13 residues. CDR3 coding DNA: TGTGCCACTAGCGGGGGGAACACCGGGGAGCTGTTTTTT. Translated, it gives CATSGGNTGELFF.

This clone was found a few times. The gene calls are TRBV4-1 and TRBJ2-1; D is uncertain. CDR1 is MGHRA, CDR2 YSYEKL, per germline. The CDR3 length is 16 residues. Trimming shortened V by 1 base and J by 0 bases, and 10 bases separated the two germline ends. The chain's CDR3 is CASSQGAQSSYNEQFF. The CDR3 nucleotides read TGCGCCAGCAGCCAAGGGGCTCAGAGCTCCTACAATGAGCAGTTCTTC.

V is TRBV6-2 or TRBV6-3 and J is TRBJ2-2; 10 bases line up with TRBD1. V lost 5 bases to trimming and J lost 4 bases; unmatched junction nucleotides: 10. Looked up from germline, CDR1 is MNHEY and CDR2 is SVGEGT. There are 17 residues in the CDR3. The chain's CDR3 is CASSAPRQGAGTGELFF. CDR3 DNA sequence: TGTGCCAGCAGTGCACCTCGACAGGGGGCGGGCACCGGGGAGCTGTTTTTT.

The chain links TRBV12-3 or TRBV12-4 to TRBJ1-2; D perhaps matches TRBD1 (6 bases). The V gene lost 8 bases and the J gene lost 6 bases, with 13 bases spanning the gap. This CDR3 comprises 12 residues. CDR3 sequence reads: CASHRGGDGYTF. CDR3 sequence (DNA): TGTGCCAGCCATAGGGGGGGCGATGGCTACACCTTC.

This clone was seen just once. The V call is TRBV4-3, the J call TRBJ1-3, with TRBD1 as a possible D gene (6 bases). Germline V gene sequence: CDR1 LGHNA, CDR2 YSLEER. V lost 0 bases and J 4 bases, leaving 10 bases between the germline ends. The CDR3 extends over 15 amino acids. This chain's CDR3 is CASSQEGAGGNTIYF. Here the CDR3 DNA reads TGCGCCAGCAGCCAAGAGGGGGCAGGGGGAAACACCATATATTTT.

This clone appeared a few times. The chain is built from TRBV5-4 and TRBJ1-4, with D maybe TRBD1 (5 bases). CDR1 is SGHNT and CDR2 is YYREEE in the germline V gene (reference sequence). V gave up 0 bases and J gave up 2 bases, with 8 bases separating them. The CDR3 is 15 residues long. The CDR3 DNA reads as TGTGCCAGCAGCTTGGAGCAGGGCACTAATGAAAAACTGTTTTTT. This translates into CASSLEQGTNEKLFF.

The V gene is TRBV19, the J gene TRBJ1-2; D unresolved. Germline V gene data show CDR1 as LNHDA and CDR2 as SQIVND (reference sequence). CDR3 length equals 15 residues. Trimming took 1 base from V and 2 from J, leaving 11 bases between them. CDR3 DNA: TGTGCCAGTAGTATAGGGTCAGTTGCAAACTATGGCTACACCTTC. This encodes CASSIGSVANYGYTF.

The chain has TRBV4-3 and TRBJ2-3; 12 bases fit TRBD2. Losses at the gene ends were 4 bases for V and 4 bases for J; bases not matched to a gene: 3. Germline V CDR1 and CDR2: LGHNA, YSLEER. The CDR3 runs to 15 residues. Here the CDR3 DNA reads TGCGCCAGCAGCCGTCTAGCGGGGGGGCCAGATACGCAGTATTTT. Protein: CASSRLAGGPDTQYF.

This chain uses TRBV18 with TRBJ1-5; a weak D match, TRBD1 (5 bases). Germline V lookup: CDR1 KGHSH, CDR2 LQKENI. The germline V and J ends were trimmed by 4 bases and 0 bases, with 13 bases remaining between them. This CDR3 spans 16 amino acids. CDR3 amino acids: CASSQTGDNSNQPQHF. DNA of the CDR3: TGTGCCAGCTCACAAACAGGTGACAATAGCAATCAGCCCCAGCATTTT.

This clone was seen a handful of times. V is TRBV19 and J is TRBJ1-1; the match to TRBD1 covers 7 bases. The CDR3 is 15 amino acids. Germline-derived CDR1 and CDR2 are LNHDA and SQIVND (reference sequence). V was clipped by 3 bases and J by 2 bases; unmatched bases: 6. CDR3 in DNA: TGTGCCAGTAGTATCGCCGGGACAGCTAACACTGAAGCTTTCTTT. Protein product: CASSIAGTANTEAFF.

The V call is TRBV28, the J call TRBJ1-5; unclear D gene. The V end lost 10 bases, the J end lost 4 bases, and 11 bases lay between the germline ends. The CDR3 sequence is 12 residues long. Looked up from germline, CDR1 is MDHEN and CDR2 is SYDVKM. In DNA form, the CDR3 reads TGTGCCACCAAGTGGGGAAATCAGCCCCAGCATTTT. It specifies CATKWGNQPQHF.

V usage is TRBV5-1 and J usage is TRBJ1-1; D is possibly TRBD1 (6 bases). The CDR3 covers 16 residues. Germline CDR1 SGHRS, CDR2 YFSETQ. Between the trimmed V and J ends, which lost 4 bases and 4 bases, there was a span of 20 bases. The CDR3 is CASSPQALQGGTEAFF. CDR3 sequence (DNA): TGCGCCAGCAGCCCCCAGGCACTACAGGGTGGCACTGAAGCTTTCTTT.

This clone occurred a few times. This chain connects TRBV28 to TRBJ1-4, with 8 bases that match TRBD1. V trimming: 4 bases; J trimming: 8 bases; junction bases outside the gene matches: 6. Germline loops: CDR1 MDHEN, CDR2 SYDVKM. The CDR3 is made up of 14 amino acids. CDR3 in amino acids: CASSSGTGFEKLFF. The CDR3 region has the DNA TGTGCCAGCAGTTCCGGGACAGGATTCGAAAAACTGTTTTTT.

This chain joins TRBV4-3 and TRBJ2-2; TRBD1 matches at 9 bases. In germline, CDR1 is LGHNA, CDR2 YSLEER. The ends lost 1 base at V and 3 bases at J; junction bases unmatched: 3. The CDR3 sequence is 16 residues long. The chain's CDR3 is CASSQGWDRDTGELFF. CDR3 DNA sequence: TGCGCCAGCAGCCAAGGCTGGGACAGGGACACCGGGGAGCTGTTTTTT.

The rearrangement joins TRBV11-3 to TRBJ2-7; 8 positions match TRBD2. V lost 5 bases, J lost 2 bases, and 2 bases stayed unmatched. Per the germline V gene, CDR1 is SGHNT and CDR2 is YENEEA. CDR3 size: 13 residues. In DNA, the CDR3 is TGTGCCAGCAGCCGGGGGGGGGCCTACGAGCAGTACTTC. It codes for CASSRGGAYEQYF.

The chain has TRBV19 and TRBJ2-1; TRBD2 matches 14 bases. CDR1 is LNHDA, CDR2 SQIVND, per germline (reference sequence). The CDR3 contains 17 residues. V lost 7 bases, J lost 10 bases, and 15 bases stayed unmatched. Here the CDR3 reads CASTFRRGLAGVGEQFF. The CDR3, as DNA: TGTGCCAGTACCTTCAGAAGGGGACTAGCGGGAGTAGGCGAGCAGTTCTTC. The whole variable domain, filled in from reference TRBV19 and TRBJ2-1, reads DGGITQSPKYLFRKEGQNVTLSCEQNLNHDAMYWYRQDPGQGLRLIYYSQIVNDFQKGDIAEGYSVSREKKESFPLTVTSAQKNPTAFYLCASTFRRGLAGVGEQFFGPGTRLTVL.

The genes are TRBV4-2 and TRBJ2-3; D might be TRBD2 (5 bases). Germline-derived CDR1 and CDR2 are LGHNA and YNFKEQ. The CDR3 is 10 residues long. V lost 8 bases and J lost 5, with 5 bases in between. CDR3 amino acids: CASEGDTQYF. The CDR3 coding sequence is TGTGCCAGCGAGGGAGATACGCAGTATTTT.

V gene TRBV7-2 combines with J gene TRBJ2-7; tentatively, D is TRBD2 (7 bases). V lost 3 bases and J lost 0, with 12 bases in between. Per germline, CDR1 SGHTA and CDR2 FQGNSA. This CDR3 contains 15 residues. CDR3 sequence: CASSFSRGASYEQYF. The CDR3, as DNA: TGTGCCAGCAGCTTTTCCCGGGGGGCCTCCTACGAGCAGTACTTC.

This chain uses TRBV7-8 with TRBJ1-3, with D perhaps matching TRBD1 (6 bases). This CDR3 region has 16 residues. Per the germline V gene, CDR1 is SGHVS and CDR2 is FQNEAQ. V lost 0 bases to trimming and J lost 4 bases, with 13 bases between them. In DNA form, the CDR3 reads TGTGCCAGCAGCTTAGCTCCGGGGGGCCCCGGAAACACCATATATTTT. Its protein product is CASSLAPGGPGNTIYF. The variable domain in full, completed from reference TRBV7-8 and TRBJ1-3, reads GAGVSQSPRYKVAKRGQDVALRCDPISGHVSLFWYQQALGQGPEFLTYFQNEAQLDKSGLPSDRFFAERPEGSVSTLKIQRTQQEDSAVYLCASSLAPGGPGNTIYFGEGSWLTVV.

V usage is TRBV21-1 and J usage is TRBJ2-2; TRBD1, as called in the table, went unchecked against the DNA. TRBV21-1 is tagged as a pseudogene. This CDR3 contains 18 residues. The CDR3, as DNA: TGTGCCAGCAGCGAATTGAGACAGGGGGCGCATGTTTGCGGGGAGCTGTTTTTT. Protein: CASSELRQGAHVCGELFF.

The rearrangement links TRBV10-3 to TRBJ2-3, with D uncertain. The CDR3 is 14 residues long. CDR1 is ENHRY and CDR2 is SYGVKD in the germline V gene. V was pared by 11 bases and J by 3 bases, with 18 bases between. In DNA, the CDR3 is TGTGCCTCCGCACCGGGTTTTGGTACAGATACGCAGTATTTT. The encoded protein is CASAPGFGTDTQYF.

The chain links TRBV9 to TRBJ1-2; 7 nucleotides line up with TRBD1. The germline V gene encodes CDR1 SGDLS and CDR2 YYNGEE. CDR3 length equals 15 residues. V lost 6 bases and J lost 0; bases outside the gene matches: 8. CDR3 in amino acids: CASTRTGFANYGYTF. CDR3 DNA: TGTGCCAGCACCCGGACAGGATTTGCTAACTATGGCTACACCTTC.

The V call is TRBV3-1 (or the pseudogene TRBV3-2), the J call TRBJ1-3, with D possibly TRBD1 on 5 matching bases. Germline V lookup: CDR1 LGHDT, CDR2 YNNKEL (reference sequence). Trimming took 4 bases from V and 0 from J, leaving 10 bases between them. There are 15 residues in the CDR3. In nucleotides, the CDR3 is TGTGCCAGCAGCCGAGGGGTTTCCTCTGGAAACACCATATATTTT. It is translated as CASSRGVSSGNTIYF.

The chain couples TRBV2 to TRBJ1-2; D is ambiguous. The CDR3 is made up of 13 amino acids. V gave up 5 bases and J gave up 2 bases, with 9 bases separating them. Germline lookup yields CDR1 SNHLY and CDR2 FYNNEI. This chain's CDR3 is CASSLTSNYGYTF. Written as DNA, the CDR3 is TGTGCCAGCAGTCTGACATCAAACTATGGCTACACCTTC.

CDR3 coding DNA: TGCAGTGCACCCGGACCCAATACGCAGTATTTT. It is translated as CSAPGPNTQYF. V is TRBV20-1 and J is TRBJ2-3; D ambiguous. Germline-derived CDR1 and CDR2 are DFQATT and SNEGSKA (reference sequence). The CDR3 contains 11 residues. The V end lost 6 bases, the J end lost 7 bases, and 11 bases lay between the germline ends.

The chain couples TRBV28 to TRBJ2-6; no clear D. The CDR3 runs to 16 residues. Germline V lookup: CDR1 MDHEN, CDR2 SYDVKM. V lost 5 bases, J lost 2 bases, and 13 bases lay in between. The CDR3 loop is CASSPPGPAGANVLTF. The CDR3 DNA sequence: TGTGCCAGCAGTCCCCCGGGCCCGGCTGGGGCCAACGTCCTGACTTTC.

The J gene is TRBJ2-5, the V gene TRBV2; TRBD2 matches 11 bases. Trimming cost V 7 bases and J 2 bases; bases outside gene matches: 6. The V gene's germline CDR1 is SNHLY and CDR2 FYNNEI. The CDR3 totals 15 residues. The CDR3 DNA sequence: TGTGCCAGCAACGAATTAGCGGGGGGGCAAGAGACCCAGTACTTC. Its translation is CASNELAGGQETQYF.

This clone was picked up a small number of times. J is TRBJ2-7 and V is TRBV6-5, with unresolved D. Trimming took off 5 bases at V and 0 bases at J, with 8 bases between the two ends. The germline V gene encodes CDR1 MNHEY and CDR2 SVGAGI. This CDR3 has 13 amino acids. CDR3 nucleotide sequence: TGTGCCAGCAGTAACGGGCCCTCCTACGAGCAGTACTTC. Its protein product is CASSNGPSYEQYF.

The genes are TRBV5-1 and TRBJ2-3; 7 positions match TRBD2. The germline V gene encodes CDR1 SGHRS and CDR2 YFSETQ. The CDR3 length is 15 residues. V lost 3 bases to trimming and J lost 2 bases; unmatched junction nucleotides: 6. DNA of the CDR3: TGCGCCAGCAGCTCTAGCGGAGGGACCACAGATACGCAGTATTTT. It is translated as CASSSSGGTTDTQYF.